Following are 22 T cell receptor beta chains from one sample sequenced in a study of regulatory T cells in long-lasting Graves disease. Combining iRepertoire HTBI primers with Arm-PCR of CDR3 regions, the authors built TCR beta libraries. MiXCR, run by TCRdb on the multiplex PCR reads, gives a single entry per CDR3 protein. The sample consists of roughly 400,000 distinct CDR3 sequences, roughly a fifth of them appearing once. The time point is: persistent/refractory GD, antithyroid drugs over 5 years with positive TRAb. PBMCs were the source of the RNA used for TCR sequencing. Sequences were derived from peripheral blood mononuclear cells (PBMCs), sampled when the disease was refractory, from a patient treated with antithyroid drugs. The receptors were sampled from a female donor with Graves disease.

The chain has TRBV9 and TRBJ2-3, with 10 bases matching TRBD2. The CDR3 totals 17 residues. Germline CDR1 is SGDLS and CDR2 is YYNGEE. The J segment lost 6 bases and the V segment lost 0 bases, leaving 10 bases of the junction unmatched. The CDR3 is CASSVDLAGVPRDTQYF. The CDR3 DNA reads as TGTGCCAGCAGCGTAGACCTAGCGGGAGTCCCGAGGGATACGCAGTATTTT.

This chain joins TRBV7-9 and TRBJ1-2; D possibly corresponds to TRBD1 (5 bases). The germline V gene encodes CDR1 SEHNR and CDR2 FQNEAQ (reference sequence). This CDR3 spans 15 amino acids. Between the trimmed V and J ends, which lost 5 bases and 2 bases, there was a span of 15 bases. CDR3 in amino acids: CASSGVGPTNYGYTF. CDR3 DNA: TGTGCCAGCAGCGGAGTGGGACCGACAAACTATGGCTACACCTTC.

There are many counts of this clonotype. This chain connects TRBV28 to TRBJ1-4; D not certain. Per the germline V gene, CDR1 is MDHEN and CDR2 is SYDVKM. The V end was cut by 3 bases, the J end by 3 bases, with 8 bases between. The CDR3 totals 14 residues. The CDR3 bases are TGTGCCAGCAGTTTCGTCTACTCTAATGAAAAACTGTTTTTT. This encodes CASSFVYSNEKLFF. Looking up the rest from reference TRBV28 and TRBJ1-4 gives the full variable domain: DVKVTQSSRYLVKRTGEKVFLECVQDMDHENMFWYRQDPGLGLRLIYFSYDVKMKEKGDIPEGYSVSREKKERFSLILESASTNQTSMYLCASSFVYSNEKLFFGSGTQLSVL.

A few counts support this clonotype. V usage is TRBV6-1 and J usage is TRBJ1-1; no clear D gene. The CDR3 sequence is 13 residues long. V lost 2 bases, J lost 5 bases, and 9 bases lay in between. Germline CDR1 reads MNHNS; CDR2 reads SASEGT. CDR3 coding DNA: TGTGCCAGCAGTGAACTCCTGGCTACTGAAGCTTTCTTT. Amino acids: CASSELLATEAFF.

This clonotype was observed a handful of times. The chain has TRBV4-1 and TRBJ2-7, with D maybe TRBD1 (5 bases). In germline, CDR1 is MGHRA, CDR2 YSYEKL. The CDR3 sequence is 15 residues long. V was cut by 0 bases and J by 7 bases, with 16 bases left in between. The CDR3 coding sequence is TGCGCCAGCAGCCAAGAGGAACAGGATCTACGAGAGCAGTACTTC. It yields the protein CASSQEEQDLREQYF.

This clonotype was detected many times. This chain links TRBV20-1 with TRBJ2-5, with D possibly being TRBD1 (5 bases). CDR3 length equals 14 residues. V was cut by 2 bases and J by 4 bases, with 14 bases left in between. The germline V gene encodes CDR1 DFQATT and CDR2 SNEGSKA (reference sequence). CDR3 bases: TGCAGTGCTAGAAGACAGATCCCCCGAGAGACCCAGTACTTC. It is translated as CSARRQIPRETQYF.

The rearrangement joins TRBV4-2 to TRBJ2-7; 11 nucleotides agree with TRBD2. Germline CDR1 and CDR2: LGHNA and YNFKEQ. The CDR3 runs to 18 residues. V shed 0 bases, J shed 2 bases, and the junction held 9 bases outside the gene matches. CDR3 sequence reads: CASSQEGTGTSGTYEQYF. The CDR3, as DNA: TGTGCCAGCAGCCAAGAGGGAACCGGGACTAGCGGAACCTACGAGCAGTACTTC.

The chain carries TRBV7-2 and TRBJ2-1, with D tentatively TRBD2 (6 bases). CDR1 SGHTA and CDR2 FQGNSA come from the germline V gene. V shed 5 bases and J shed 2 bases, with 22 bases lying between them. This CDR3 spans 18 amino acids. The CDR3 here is CASSPKSPAGRTYNEQFF. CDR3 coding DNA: TGTGCCAGCAGCCCAAAAAGCCCCGCGGGAAGGACCTACAATGAGCAGTTCTTC.

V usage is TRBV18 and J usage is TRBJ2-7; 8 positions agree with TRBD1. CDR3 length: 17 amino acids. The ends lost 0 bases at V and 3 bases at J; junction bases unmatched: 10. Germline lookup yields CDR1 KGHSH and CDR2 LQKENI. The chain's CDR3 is CASSPPSGQGANYEQYF. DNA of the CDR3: TGTGCCAGCTCACCACCGTCCGGACAGGGTGCTAACTACGAGCAGTACTTC.

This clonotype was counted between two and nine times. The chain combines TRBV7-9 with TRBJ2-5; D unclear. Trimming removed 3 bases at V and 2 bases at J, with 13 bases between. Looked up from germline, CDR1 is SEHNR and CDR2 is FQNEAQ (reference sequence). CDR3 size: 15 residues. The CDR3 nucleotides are TGTGCCAGCAGCTTTGGATCCTCATCACAAGAGACCCAGTACTTC. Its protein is CASSFGSSSQETQYF.

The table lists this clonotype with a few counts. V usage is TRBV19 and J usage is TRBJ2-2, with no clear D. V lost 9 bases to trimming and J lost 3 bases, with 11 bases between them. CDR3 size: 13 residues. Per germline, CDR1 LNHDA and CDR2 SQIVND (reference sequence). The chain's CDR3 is CASQEYYTGELFF. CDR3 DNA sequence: TGTGCCAGCCAGGAATATTACACCGGGGAGCTGTTTTTT.

CDR3 region: CSAPTLWGPLAYGYTF. The CDR3 region has the DNA TGCAGTGCTCCCACCCTGTGGGGACCCCTTGCCTATGGCTACACCTTC. The rearrangement joins TRBV20-1 to TRBJ1-2; possible D gene TRBD1, 5 bases. Trimming removed 5 bases at V and 4 bases at J, with 23 bases between. The CDR3 totals 16 residues. CDR1 is DFQATT, CDR2 SNEGSKA, per germline (reference sequence).

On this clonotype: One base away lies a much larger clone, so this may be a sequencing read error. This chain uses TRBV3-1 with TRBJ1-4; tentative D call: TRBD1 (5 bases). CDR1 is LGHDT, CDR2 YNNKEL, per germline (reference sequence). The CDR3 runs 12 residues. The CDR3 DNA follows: TGTGCCGGCAGCCAGGAGGACATGTTACTGTTTTTT. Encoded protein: CAGSQEDMLLFF.

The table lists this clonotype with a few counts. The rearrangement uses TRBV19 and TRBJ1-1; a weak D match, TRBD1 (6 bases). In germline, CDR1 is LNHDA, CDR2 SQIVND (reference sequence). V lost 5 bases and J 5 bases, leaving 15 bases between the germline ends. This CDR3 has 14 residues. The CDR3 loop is CASSVQGLGTEAFF. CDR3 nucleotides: TGTGCCAGTAGTGTACAGGGTTTAGGGACTGAAGCTTTCTTT.

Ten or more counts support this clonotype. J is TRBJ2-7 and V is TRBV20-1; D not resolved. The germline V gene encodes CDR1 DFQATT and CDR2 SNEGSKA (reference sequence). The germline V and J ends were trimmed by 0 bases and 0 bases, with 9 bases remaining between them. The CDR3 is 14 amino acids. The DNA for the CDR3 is TGCAGTGCTAGAGATATTAGGGACTCCTACGAGCAGTACTTC. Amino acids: CSARDIRDSYEQYF.

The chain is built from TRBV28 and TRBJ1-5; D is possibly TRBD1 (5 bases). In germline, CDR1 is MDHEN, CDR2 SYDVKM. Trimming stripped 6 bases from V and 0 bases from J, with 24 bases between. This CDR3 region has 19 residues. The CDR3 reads CASRGDSGPGHVSNQPQHF. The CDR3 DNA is TGTGCCAGCAGGGGAGATTCGGGGCCCGGTCACGTTAGCAATCAGCCCCAGCATTTT.

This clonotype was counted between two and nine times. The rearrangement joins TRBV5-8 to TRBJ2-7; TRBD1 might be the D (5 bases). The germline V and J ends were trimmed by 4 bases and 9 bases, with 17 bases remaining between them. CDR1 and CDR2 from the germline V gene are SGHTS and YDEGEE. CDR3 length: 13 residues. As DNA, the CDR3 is TGTGCCAGCAGCCCGCAGGGCCTGACCATGCAGTACTTC. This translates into CASSPQGLTMQYF.

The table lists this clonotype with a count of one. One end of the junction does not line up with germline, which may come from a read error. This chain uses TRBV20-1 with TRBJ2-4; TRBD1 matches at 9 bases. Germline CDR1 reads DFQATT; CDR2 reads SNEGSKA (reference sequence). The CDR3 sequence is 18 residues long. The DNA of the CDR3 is TGCAGTGCTCCACCAATGAACAGGGGGCTAGGGGCCAAAAACATTCAGCACTTC. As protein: CSAPPMNRGLGAKNIQHF.

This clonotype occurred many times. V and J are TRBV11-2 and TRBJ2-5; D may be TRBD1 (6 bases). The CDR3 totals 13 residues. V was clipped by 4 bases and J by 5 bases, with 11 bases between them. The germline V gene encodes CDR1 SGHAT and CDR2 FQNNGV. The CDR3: CASSSQGTETQYF. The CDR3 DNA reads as TGTGCCAGCAGCTCTCAGGGGACGGAGACCCAGTACTTC.

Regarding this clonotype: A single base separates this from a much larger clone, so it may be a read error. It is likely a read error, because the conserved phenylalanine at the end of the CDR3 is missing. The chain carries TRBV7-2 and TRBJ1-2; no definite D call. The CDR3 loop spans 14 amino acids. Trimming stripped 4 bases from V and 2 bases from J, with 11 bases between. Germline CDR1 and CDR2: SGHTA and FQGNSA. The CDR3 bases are TGTGCCAGCAGCTCCCACGGCGGGAACTATGGCTACACCCTC. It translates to CASSSHGGNYGYTL.

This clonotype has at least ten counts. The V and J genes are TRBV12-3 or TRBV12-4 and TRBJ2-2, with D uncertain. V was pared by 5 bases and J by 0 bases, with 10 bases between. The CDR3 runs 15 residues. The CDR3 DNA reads TGTGCCAGCAGTACCCCCCGGACGAACACCGGGGAGCTGTTTTTT. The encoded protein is CASSTPRTNTGELFF.

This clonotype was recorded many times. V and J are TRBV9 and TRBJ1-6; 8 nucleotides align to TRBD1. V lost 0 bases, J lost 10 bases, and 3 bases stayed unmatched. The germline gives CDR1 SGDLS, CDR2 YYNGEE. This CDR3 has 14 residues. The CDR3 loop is CASSVDRGRSPLHF. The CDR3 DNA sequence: TGTGCCAGCAGCGTAGACAGGGGGAGGTCACCCCTCCACTTT.